Included here is one T cell receptor beta chain sequence, with context. As yet, its antigen is unknown. Specified time point: week 11, during vaccination. Every single dose of the vaccine, 300 ug of mutant IDH1 20-mer peptide, came with topical imiquimod. The donor cohort comprised cases of new WHO grade 3 or 4 IDH1-mutant, ATRX-lost astrocytoma. These data belong to a study of a mutant IDH1 vaccine in newly diagnosed glioma. For the study at large: In some groups vaccination began 4-6 weeks post-radiotherapy; others received it with temozolomide. Males made up about 62% and females roughly 40% of treated patients, whose mean age was roughly 40 years. Patients were pretreated with radiotherapy, temozolomide, or both, mostly both.

Measured with immunoSEQ multiplex PCR; TCRdb has only the in-frame clones, and not every one. The sample records 40,000 to 55,000 clones, about 91% being singletons. Sequencing was performed on PBMCs, taken from a glioma patient whose treatment included an IDH1 peptide vaccine. The sequence was obtained from a man aged 50 to 60 with glioma.

The CDR3 reads CASSLPSRQVNSYEQYF. CDR3 coding DNA: TGCGCCAGCAGCCTACCGTCCCGACAGGTGAACTCCTACGAGCAGTACTTC. This chain uses TRBV4-1 with TRBJ2-7, with D perhaps TRBD1 (6 bases). Trimming cost V 4 bases and J 0 bases, with 19 bases left between them. Looked up from germline, CDR1 is MGHRA and CDR2 is YSYEKL. There are 17 residues in the CDR3.